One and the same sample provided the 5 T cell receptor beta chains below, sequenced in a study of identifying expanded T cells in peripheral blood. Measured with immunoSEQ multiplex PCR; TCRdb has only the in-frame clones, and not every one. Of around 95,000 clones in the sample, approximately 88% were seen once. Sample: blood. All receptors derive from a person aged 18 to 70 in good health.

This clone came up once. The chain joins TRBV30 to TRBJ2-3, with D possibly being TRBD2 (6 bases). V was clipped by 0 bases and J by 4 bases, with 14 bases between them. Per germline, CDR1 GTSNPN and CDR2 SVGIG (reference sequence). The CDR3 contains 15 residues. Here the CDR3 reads CAWSVSGARPDTQYF. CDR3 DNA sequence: TGTGCCTGGAGTGTATCGGGAGCTCGGCCAGATACGCAGTATTTT.

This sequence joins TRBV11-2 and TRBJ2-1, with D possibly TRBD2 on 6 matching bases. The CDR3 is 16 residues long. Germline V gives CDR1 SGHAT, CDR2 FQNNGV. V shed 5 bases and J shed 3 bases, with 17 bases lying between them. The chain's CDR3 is CASSPRETWGYNEQFF. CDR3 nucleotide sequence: TGTGCCAGCAGCCCCCGGGAGACTTGGGGCTACAATGAGCAGTTCTTC.

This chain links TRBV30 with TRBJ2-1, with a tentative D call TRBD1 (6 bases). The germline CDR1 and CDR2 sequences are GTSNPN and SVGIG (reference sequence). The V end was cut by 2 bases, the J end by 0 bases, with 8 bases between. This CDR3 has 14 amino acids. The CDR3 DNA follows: TGTGCCTGGAGTAGGGGGAGCTCCTACAATGAGCAGTTCTTC. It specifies CAWSRGSSYNEQFF. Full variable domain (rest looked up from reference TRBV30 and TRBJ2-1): SQTIHQWPATLVQPVGSPLSLECTVEGTSNPNLYWYRQAAGRGLQLLFYSVGIGQISSEVPQNLSASRPQDRQFILSSKKLLLSDSGFYLCAWSRGSSYNEQFFGPGTRLTVL.

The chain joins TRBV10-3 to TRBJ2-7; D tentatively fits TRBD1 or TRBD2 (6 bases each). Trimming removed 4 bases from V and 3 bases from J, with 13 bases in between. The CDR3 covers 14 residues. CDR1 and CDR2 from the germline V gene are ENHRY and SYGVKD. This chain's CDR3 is CAISVGGSNYEQYF. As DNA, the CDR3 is TGTGCCATCAGTGTAGGGGGGTCTAACTACGAGCAGTACTTC.

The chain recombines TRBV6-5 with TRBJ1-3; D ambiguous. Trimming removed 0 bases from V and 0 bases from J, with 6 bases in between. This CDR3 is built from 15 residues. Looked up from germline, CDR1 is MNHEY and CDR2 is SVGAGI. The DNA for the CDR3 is TGTGCCAGCAGTTACTCGGAGCGCTCTGGAAACACCATATATTTT. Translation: CASSYSERSGNTIYF.